These 24 T cell receptor beta chains were all obtained from the same sample, sequenced in a study of T cells after yellow fever vaccination. Via MiXCR, TCRdb re-called the 5' RACE reads, giving one row per CDR3 protein. The sample lists 310,000 or so distinct CDR3 sequences; 3.6% were seen once. The source material was PBMCs, sampled on the day of the yellow fever booster vaccination. All receptors derive from a man aged 18 to 29 who received the YFV17D yellow fever vaccine.

The rearrangement joins TRBV20-1 to TRBJ2-1; 10 nucleotides align to TRBD2. In germline, CDR1 is DFQATT, CDR2 SNEGSKA (reference sequence). The CDR3 spans 15 residues. V trimming: 7 bases; J trimming: 7 bases; junction bases outside the gene matches: 13. Here the CDR3 DNA reads TGCAGTGTAAGGGGGCGACTAGCGGGTGATAATGAGCAGTTCTTC. Protein: CSVRGRLAGDNEQFF.

This clonotype was found a few times. The CDR3 DNA follows: TGTGCCAGTACCACAGGGTTCGAGGAGAACACTGAAGCTTTCTTT. Translating gives CASTTGFEENTEAFF. This chain connects TRBV19 to TRBJ1-1; D possibly corresponds to TRBD1 (6 bases). This CDR3 has 15 amino acids. Germline V gene data show CDR1 as LNHDA and CDR2 as SQIVND (reference sequence). The V end was cut by 7 bases, the J end by 1 base, with 16 bases between.

This clonotype was counted many times. The V gene is TRBV20-1, the J gene TRBJ2-2; D is unclear. The CDR3 extends over 12 amino acids. Germline assignment: CDR1 DFQATT and CDR2 SNEGSKA (reference sequence). V was trimmed by 3 bases and J by 5 bases, leaving 7 bases between them. The CDR3 region is CSARSGTGELFF. CDR3 DNA: TGCAGTGCTAGGTCGGGTACCGGGGAGCTGTTTTTT.

This clonotype was picked up a small number of times. V and J are TRBV11-2 and TRBJ2-3, with 11 bases lining up with TRBD2. The CDR3 length is 16 residues. The germline V gene encodes CDR1 SGHAT and CDR2 FQNNGV. V shed 2 bases, J shed 5 bases, and the junction held 6 bases outside the gene matches. For the CDR3, the DNA is TGTGCCAGCAGCTTATTAGCGGGGGGGCTGATAGATACGCAGTATTTT. Translation gives CASSLLAGGLIDTQYF. Together with reference TRBV11-2 and TRBJ2-3, the CDR3 gives the full variable domain: EAGVAQSPRYKIIEKRQSVAFWCNPISGHATLYWYQQILGQGPKLLIQFQNNGVVDDSQLPKDRFSAERLKGVDSTLKIQPAKLEDSAVYLCASSLLAGGLIDTQYFGPGTRLTVL.

This clonotype was seen many times. The CDR3 loop reads CASSQDRAYRELFF. For the CDR3, the DNA is TGCGCCAGCAGCCAAGATCGCGCCTACAGGGAGCTGTTTTTT. The rearrangement links TRBV4-3 to TRBJ2-2; no clear D. The CDR3 length is 14 residues. Germline V gene sequence: CDR1 LGHNA, CDR2 YSLEER. Between the trimmed V and J ends, which lost 0 bases and 9 bases, there was a span of 11 bases.

The chain couples TRBV20-1 to TRBJ2-1; D is ambiguous. The CDR3 extends over 11 amino acids. Trimming cost V 3 bases and J 6 bases, with 6 bases left between them. Germline CDR1 DFQATT, CDR2 SNEGSKA (reference sequence). The CDR3 nucleotides are TGCAGTGCTAGTCTTTCCAATGAGCAGTTCTTC. This gives the protein CSASLSNEQFF.

A few counts support this clonotype. The chain couples TRBV4-3 to TRBJ1-1; tentatively, D is TRBD1 (5 bases). The CDR3 totals 18 residues. The germline gives CDR1 LGHNA, CDR2 YSLEER. V shed 0 bases and J shed 0 bases, with 17 bases lying between them. CDR3 region: CASSQDLGQGGMNTEAFF. Here the CDR3 DNA reads TGCGCCAGCAGCCAAGATCTAGGGCAGGGAGGGATGAACACTGAAGCTTTCTTT.

This clonotype occurred many times. The chain employs TRBV7-2 and TRBJ2-7, with 7 bases aligning to TRBD2. The V gene's germline CDR1 is SGHTA and CDR2 FQGNSA. This CDR3 spans 13 amino acids. The J segment lost 4 bases and the V segment lost 2 bases, leaving 2 bases of the junction unmatched. The CDR3 DNA reads TGTGCCAGCAGCTTACAGCGGGGTTACGAGCAGTACTTC. Protein: CASSLQRGYEQYF.

This clonotype was seen repeatedly, ten times or more. The rearrangement joins TRBV7-9 to TRBJ2-3; 7 bases align to TRBD2. The CDR3 is 16 residues long. V gave up 1 base and J gave up 1 base; unmatched junction bases: 5. Germline V gene lookup returns CDR1 SEHNR and CDR2 FQNEAQ (reference sequence). The CDR3 protein is CASSLVLAGGTDTQYF. The CDR3 DNA sequence: TGTGCCAGCAGCTTAGTCCTCGCGGGGGGCACAGATACGCAGTATTTT.

This clonotype was counted a few times. V usage is TRBV12-3 or TRBV12-4 and J usage is TRBJ1-2; 7 bases are shared with TRBD1. The V gene end was trimmed by 5 bases and the J gene end by 7 bases; junction bases not matched to a gene: 7. The CDR3 extends over 13 amino acids. The CDR3 reads CASSMTGLGGYTF. The CDR3, as DNA: TGTGCCAGCAGTATGACAGGGCTTGGTGGCTACACCTTC.

This rearrangement joins TRBV7-2 to TRBJ2-7, with D uncertain. Germline-derived CDR1 and CDR2 are SGHTA and FQGNSA. The CDR3 extends over 13 amino acids. The germline V and J ends were trimmed by 2 bases and 6 bases, with 11 bases remaining between them. The CDR3 loop is CASSLSLGSEQYF. For the CDR3, the DNA is TGTGCCAGCAGCTTATCCTTGGGGTCCGAGCAGTACTTC. The entire variable domain, with the rest obtained from reference TRBV7-2 and TRBJ2-7, is as follows: GAGVSQSPSNKVTEKGKDVELRCDPISGHTALYWYRQSLGQGLEFLIYFQGNSAPDKSGLPSDRFSAERTGGSVSTLTIQRTQQEDSAVYLCASSLSLGSEQYFGPGTRLTVT.

This clonotype was picked up many times. The chain is built from TRBV27 and TRBJ2-2, with D possibly being TRBD1 or TRBD2 (5 bases each). This CDR3 region has 15 residues. Per germline, CDR1 MNHEY and CDR2 SMNVEV (reference sequence). Trimming took 5 bases from V and 4 from J, leaving 14 bases between them. The CDR3: CASSTSGTVTGELFF. The CDR3 DNA follows: TGTGCCAGCAGTACGTCCGGGACGGTCACCGGGGAGCTGTTTTTT.

In this sample, this clonotype turned up many times. This chain links TRBV7-8 with TRBJ2-3; D not certain. V was trimmed by 3 bases and J by 10 bases, leaving 17 bases between them. CDR3 size: 14 residues. Germline CDR1 reads SGHVS; CDR2 reads FQNEAQ. The CDR3 bases are TGTGCCAGCAGCTTCACGCCGATACAAAGCGCGCAGTATTTT. It encodes CASSFTPIQSAQYF.

This clonotype was seen a handful of times. The rearrangement joins TRBV25-1 to TRBJ2-7, with unresolved D. CDR1 and CDR2 from the germline V gene are MGHDK and SYGVNS. Trimming took off 2 bases at V and 3 bases at J, with 2 bases between the two ends. The length of the CDR3 is 11 residues. DNA of the CDR3: TGTGCCAGCAGTGAAAGCTACGAGCAGTACTTC. Its translation is CASSESYEQYF.

This clonotype was seen only a few times. V usage is TRBV5-4 and J usage is TRBJ2-3, with D possibly being TRBD1 (6 bases). CDR3 length: 14 residues. V gave up 0 bases and J gave up 4 bases, with 9 bases separating them. The V gene's germline CDR1 is SGHNT and CDR2 YYREEE (reference sequence). This CDR3 is CASSLEQGADTQYF. The CDR3 DNA is TGTGCCAGCAGCTTGGAACAGGGTGCAGATACGCAGTATTTT.

The chain recombines TRBV24-1 with TRBJ2-1, with D possibly matching TRBD1 (5 bases). Trimming pared 3 bases from V and 7 bases from J, leaving 12 bases between. Looked up from germline, CDR1 is KGHDR and CDR2 is SFDVKD. This CDR3 has 14 residues. CDR3 in DNA: TGTGCCACCAGTGATACCAGGGTTGGGAATGAGCAGTTCTTC. Translated, it gives CATSDTRVGNEQFF.

This clonotype has ten or more counts. The genes are TRBV4-2 and TRBJ2-3, with D possibly matching TRBD2 (5 bases). Between the trimmed V and J ends, which lost 6 bases and 1 base, there was a span of 17 bases. The germline CDR1 and CDR2 sequences are LGHNA and YNFKEQ. The length of the CDR3 is 16 residues. As DNA, the CDR3 is TGTGCCAGCAGGACAATCGGGGTACCTGGCACAGATACGCAGTATTTT. Its protein product is CASRTIGVPGTDTQYF.

The CDR3, as DNA: TGCAGTGCGTTTAATCCGGTTGGGGGGGGAAACAATGAGCAGTTCTTC. This codes for CSAFNPVGGGNNEQFF. The chain combines TRBV20-1 with TRBJ2-1; 7 bases are a match to TRBD2. The CDR3 has 16 residues. The J segment lost 5 bases and the V segment lost 6 bases, leaving 16 bases of the junction unmatched. The germline CDR1 and CDR2 sequences are DFQATT and SNEGSKA (reference sequence).

This clonotype occurred many times. The chain employs TRBV20-1 and TRBJ2-4; D unclear. The CDR3 contains 14 residues. Germline V lookup: CDR1 DFQATT, CDR2 SNEGSKA (reference sequence). CDR3 nucleotides: TGCAGCGCGGACCCCGAAGGACCCAAAAACATTCAGTACTTC. Translating it yields CSADPEGPKNIQYF.

Many counts were recorded for this clonotype. The chain joins TRBV5-4 to TRBJ2-2, with D hard to call. The V gene lost 2 bases and the J gene lost 0 bases, with 5 bases spanning the gap. CDR3 length: 14 amino acids. Germline CDR1 reads SGHNT; CDR2 reads YYREEE (reference sequence). DNA of the CDR3: TGTGCCAGCAGCTTCGGAACGAACACCGGGGAGCTGTTTTTT. Encoded protein: CASSFGTNTGELFF.

The chain employs TRBV7-2 and TRBJ2-1, with a possible D match to TRBD2 (6 bases). This CDR3 spans 12 amino acids. Germline assignment: CDR1 SGHTA and CDR2 FQGNSA. Deletions cut 5 bases from V and 8 bases from J, with 10 bases between. The CDR3 coding sequence is TGTGCCAGCAGCCCCGGGAGTCATGAGCAGTTCTTC. This gives the protein CASSPGSHEQFF. The full variable domain, completed using reference TRBV7-2 and TRBJ2-1, is GAGVSQSPSNKVTEKGKDVELRCDPISGHTALYWYRQSLGQGLEFLIYFQGNSAPDKSGLPSDRFSAERTGGSVSTLTIQRTQQEDSAVYLCASSPGSHEQFFGPGTRLTVL.

This clonotype appeared many times. The chain recombines TRBV2 with TRBJ2-7; TRBD1 might be the D (6 bases). Looked up from germline, CDR1 is SNHLY and CDR2 is FYNNEI. The CDR3 is 11 amino acids. V dropped 10 bases and J dropped 3 bases, with 10 bases sitting between them. The CDR3 DNA is TGTGCCATACAACAGGGCTACGAGCAGTACTTC. Amino acids: CAIQQGYEQYF.

V is TRBV4-1 and J is TRBJ1-3; D is unclear. Germline CDR1 reads MGHRA; CDR2 reads YSYEKL. This CDR3 has 15 amino acids. V lost 1 base and J lost 2, with 9 bases in between. The CDR3 sequence: CASSQVRGAGNTIYF. For the CDR3, the DNA is TGCGCCAGCAGCCAAGTTCGAGGAGCTGGAAACACCATATATTTT.

There are many counts of this clonotype. The chain uses TRBV18 and TRBJ2-4, with TRBD1 as a possible D gene (5 bases). Trimming cost V 4 bases and J 7 bases, with 17 bases left between them. Germline V lookup: CDR1 KGHSH, CDR2 LQKENI. This CDR3 spans 15 amino acids. CDR3 amino acids: CASSRQAGQMNIQYF. DNA for the CDR3: TGTGCCAGCTCACGTCAGGCAGGACAAATGAACATTCAGTACTTC.